This TCR beta chain originates from a study of shared clonotypes between healthy human individuals. Repertoires were generated with immunoSEQ multiplex PCR, while TCRdb's copy carries only in-frame clones and drops some. The sample holds about 730,000 clones; over 55% are singletons and the top ten take more than 1.5%. The sequencing sample was made of memory CD4+ T cells sorted from blood. Subset denoted: CD45RA-negative fraction. This receptor was taken from a woman aged 30 to 39 in good health.

The CDR3 sequence is CASGRPGQEVTEAFF. DNA for the CDR3: TGTGCCAGCGGCCGTCCGGGACAGGAGGTCACTGAAGCTTTCTTT. The V and J genes are TRBV28 and TRBJ1-1, with 8 nucleotides matching TRBD1. The CDR3 sequence is 15 residues long. V trimming: 8 bases; J trimming: 4 bases; junction bases outside the gene matches: 12. Germline CDR1 and CDR2: MDHEN and SYDVKM.